The source of this TCR beta chain is a study of control samples from healthy donors and cancer patients. Some clones are missing from TCRdb's copy, which holds only in-frame ones; the method was immunoSEQ multiplex PCR. The sample gives more than 140,000 clones, about 90% of which show up once; approximately 7% is in the top ten. Trimming left V 0 bases short and J 4 bases short, with 13 bases between. CDR3 length: 15 amino acids. CDR1 is SGHRS, CDR2 YFSETQ, per germline. The source material was blood. The chain recombines TRBV5-1 with TRBJ1-2; D gene uncertain. The clonotype was recovered from a man younger than 35 in good health. The CDR3: CASSLAEQRSYGYTF. The DNA for the CDR3 is TGCGCCAGCAGCTTGGCGGAGCAAAGAAGCTATGGCTACACCTTC.